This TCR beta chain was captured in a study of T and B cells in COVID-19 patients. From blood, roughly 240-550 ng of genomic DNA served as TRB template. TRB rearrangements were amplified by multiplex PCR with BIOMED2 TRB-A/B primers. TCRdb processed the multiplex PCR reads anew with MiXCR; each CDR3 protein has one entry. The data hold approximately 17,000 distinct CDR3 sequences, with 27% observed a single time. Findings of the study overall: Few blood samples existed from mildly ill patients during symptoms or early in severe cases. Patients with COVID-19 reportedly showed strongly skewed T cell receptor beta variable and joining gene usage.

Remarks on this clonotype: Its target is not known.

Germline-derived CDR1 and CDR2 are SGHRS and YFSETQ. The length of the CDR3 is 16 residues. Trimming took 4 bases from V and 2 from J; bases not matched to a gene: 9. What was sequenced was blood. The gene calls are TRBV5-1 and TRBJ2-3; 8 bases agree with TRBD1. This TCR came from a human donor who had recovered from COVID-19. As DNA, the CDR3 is TGCGCCAGCAGCCAAACCGACAGGGGACTCACAGATACGCAGTATTTT. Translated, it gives CASSQTDRGLTDTQYF.